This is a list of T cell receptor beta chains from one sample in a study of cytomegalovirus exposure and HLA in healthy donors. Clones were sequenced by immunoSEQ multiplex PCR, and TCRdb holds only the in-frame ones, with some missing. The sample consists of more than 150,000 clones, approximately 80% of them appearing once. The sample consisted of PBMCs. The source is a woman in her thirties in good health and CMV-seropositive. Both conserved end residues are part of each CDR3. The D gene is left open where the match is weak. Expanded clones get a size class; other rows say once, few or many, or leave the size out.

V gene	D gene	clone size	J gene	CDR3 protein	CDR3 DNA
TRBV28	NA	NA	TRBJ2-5	CASSPGPLIQTQYF	TGTGCCAGCAGCCCCGGTCCTTTGATACAGACCCAGTACTTC
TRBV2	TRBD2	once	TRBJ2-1	CASRRGDGGYNEQFF	TGTGCCAGCAGGCGGGGGGACGGGGGGTACAATGAGCAGTTCTTC
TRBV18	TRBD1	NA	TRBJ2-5	CASSLEGQGGETQYF	TGTGCCAGCTCCCTAGAGGGACAGGGAGGAGAGACCCAGTACTTC
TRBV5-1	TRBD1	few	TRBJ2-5	CASSSGQGMETQYF	TGCGCCAGCAGCTCGGGACAGGGGATGGAGACCCAGTACTTC
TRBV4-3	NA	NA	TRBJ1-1	CASSQDIAGVRAFF	TGCGCCAGCAGCCAAGATATTGCGGGGGTGCGAGCTTTCTTT
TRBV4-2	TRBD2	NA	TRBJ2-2	CASSQDPSGQRPGELFF	TGTGCCAGCAGCCAAGATCCTAGCGGGCAGAGGCCCGGGGAGCTGTTTTTT
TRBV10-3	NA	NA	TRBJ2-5	CAISTQQGTQGTQYF	TGTGCCATCAGCACTCAACAGGGCACTCAAGGGACCCAGTACTTC
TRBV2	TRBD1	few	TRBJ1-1	CASRPDRGNTEAFF	TGTGCCAGCAGGCCGGACAGGGGGAACACTGAAGCTTTCTTT
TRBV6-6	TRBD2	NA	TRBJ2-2	CASSYSGGNGELFF	TGTGCCAGCAGTTACTCGGGAGGGAACGGGGAGCTGTTTTTT
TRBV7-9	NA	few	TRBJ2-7	CASSPSGALGEQYF	TGTGCCAGCAGCCCATCAGGGGCGCTTGGCGAGCAGTACTTC
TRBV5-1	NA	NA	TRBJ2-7	CASSSSGEQYF	TGCGCCAGCAGTAGCAGCGGCGAGCAGTACTTC
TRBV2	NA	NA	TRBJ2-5	CASSEAPRGTQYF	TGTGCCAGCAGTGAGGCCCCGAGAGGGACCCAGTACTTC
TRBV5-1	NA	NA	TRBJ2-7	CASSLGVGSRVSDEQYF	TGCGCCAGCAGCTTGGGGGTGGGGAGTCGGGTCTCGGACGAGCAGTACTTC
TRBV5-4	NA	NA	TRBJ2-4	CASSFGKRSAKNIQYF	TGTGCCAGCAGCTTTGGGAAGCGGTCTGCCAAAAACATTCAGTACTTC
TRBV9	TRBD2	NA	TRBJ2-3	CASSVRLSGGLTDTQYF	TGTGCCAGCAGCGTAAGGCTCAGCGGGGGGCTCACAGATACGCAGTATTTT
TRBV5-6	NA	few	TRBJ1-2	CASSTMGGGDGYTF	TGTGCCAGCAGCACCATGGGTGGAGGCGATGGCTACACCTTC
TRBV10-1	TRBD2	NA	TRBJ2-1	CASSDFGGRANEQFF	TGCGCCAGCAGTGATTTTGGCGGGAGGGCCAATGAGCAGTTCTTC
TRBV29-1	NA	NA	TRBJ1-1	CSVSGTEAFF	TGCAGCGTCTCAGGAACTGAAGCTTTCTTT
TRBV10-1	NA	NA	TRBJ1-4	CASSETRVGEKLFF	TGCGCCAGCAGTGAGACCAGGGTTGGCGAAAAACTGTTTTTT
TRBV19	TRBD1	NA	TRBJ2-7	CASSIDVTDRVEQYF	TGTGCCAGTAGTATAGATGTGACGGACAGGGTCGAGCAGTACTTC
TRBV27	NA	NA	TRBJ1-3	CASSLSFGGSGNTIYF	TGTGCCAGCAGTTTATCCTTCGGGGGCTCTGGAAACACCATATATTTT
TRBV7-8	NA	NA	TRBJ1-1	CASSLAVGGPEAFF	TGTGCCAGCAGCTTAGCCGTGGGAGGCCCTGAAGCTTTCTTT
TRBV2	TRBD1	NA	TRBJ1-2	CASSEVGQPNGYTF	TGTGCCAGCAGTGAGGTGGGACAGCCTAATGGCTACACCTTC
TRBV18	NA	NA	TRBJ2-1	CANSPTSRLYHEQFF	TGTGCCAACTCACCGACTAGTCGTCTCTACCATGAGCAGTTCTTC
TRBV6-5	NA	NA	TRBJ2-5	CASGYSRPSEETQYF	TGTGCCAGCGGTTACTCGCGTCCCAGCGAAGAGACCCAGTACTTC
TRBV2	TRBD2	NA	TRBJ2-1	CASRTSLTYNEQFF	TGTGCCAGCAGGACTAGCTTAACCTACAATGAGCAGTTCTTC
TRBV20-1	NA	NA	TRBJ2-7	CSARGLYEQYF	TGCAGTGCAAGGGGCCTCTACGAGCAGTACTTC